The entry below gives a single T cell receptor beta chain sequence along with its context. The sample belongs to a study of blood T cell repertoires in COVID-19. Study background: Samples of COVID-19 (acute and convalescent) were obtained from the United States, Italy and Spain. Sources were T cells, B-cell-depleted T cells, or PBMCs; the material itself was cDNA or gDNA.

Germline CDR1 and CDR2: LNHDA and SQIVND (reference sequence). The CDR3 is made up of 16 amino acids. The J segment lost 5 bases and the V segment lost 4 bases, leaving 11 bases of the junction unmatched. Original analysis: Amplifying reference gene primers gave estimates of nucleated cell counts. Profiled with immunoSEQ multiplex PCR; TCRdb holds only in-frame clones, not every one. V and J calls plus clone size are reproduced from that table; the DNA served to infer D and trimming. The repertoire holds approximately 380,000 clones, with 85% as singletons. The source is a woman aged 18-35 years with acute or convalescent COVID-19. This chain links TRBV19 with TRBJ1-5; TRBD1 matches 7 bases. Material for sequencing was peripheral blood. Here the CDR3 DNA reads TGTGCCAGTAGTACACCACAGGGGCAGGGGGATCAGCCCCAGCATTTT. Translating gives CASSTPQGQGDQPQHF.